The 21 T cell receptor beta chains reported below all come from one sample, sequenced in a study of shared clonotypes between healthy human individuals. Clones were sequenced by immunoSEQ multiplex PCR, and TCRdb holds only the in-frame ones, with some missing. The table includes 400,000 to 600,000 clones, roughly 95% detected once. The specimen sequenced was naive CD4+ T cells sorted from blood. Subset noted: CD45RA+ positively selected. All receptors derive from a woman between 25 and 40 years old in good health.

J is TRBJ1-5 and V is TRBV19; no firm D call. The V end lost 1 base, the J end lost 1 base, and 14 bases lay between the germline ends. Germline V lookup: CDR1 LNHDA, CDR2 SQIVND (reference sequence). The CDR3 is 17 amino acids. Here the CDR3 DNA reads TGTGCCAGTAGTATAGTTGTGGTACCCAGGAGCAATCAGCCCCAGCATTTT. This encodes CASSIVVVPRSNQPQHF.

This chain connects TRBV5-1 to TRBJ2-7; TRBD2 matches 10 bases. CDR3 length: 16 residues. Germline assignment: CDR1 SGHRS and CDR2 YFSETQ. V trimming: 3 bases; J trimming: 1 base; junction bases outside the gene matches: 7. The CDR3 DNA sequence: TGCGCCAGCAGCTCCCAGACTAGCGGGTGGTCCTACGAGCAGTACTTC. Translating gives CASSSQTSGWSYEQYF.

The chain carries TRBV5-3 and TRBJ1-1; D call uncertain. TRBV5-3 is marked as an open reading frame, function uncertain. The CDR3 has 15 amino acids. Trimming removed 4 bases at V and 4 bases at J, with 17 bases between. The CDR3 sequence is CARSLPNRCSTEAFF. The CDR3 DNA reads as TGTGCCAGAAGCCTTCCCAACCGGTGTTCCACTGAAGCTTTCTTT.

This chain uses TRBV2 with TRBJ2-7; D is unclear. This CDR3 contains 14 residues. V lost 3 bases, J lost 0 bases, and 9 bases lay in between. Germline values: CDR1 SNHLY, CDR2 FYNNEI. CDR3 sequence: CASSEIQSSYEQYF. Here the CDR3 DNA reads TGTGCCAGCAGTGAGATCCAGAGCTCCTACGAGCAGTACTTC.

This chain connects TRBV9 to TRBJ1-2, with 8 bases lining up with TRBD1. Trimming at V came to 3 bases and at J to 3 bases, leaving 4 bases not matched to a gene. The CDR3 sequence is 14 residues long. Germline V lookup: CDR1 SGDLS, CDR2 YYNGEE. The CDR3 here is CASSGDRRDYGYTF. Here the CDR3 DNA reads TGTGCCAGCAGCGGGGACAGGCGCGACTATGGCTACACCTTC.

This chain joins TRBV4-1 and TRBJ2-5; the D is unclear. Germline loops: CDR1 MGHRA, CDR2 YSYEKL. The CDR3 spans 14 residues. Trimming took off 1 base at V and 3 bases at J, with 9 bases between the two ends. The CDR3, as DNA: TGCGCCAGCAGCCAAGTTCTCCTAGAAGAGACCCAGTACTTC. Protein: CASSQVLLEETQYF.

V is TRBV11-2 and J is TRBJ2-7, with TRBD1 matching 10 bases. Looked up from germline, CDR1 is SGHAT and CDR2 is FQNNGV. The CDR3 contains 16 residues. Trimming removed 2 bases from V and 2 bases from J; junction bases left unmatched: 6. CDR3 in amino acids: CASSLFPTGGPYEQYF. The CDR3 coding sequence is TGTGCCAGCAGCTTATTCCCGACAGGGGGCCCCTACGAGCAGTACTTC.

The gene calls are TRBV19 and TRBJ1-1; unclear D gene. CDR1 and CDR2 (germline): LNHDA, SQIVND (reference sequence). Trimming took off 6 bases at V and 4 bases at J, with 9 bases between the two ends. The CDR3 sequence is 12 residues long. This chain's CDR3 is CASSRWGTEAFF. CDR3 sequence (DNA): TGTGCCAGTAGCCGGTGGGGCACTGAAGCTTTCTTT.

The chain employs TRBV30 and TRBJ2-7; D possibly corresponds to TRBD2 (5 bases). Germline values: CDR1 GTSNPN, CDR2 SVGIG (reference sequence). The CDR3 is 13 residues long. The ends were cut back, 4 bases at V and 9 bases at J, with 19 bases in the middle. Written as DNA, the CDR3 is TGTGCCTGGACCGGGGTGATTAATCGCGGGCAGTACTTC. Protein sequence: CAWTGVINRGQYF.

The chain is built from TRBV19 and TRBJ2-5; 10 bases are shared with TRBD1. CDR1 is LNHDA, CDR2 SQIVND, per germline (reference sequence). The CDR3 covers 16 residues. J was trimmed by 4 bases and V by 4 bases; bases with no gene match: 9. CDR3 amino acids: CASSTPPTGGRETQYF. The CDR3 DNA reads TGTGCCAGTAGTACCCCTCCGACAGGGGGCAGAGAGACCCAGTACTTC. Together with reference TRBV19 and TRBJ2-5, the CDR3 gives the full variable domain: DGGITQSPKYLFRKEGQNVTLSCEQNLNHDAMYWYRQDPGQGLRLIYYSQIVNDFQKGDIAEGYSVSREKKESFPLTVTSAQKNPTAFYLCASSTPPTGGRETQYFGPGTRLLVL.

The CDR3 DNA reads TGCGCCAGCAGCTTGGCCAGTGGCGAGACCCAGTACTTC. It codes for CASSLASGETQYF. The chain employs TRBV5-1 and TRBJ2-5; D uncertain. The CDR3 loop spans 13 amino acids. Germline lookup yields CDR1 SGHRS and CDR2 YFSETQ. Trimming took off 0 bases at V and 5 bases at J, with 8 bases between the two ends.

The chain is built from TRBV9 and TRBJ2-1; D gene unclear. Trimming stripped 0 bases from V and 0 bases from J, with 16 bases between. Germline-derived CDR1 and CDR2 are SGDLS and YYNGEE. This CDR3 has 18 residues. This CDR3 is CASSVASGLSSSYNEQFF. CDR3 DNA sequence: TGTGCCAGCAGCGTAGCAAGTGGCCTCTCAAGCTCCTACAATGAGCAGTTCTTC. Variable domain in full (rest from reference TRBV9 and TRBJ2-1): DSGVTQTPKHLITATGQRVTLRCSPRSGDLSVYWYQQSLDQGLQFLIQYYNGEERAKGNILERFSAQQFPDLHSELNLSSLELGDSALYFCASSVASGLSSSYNEQFFGPGTRLTVL.

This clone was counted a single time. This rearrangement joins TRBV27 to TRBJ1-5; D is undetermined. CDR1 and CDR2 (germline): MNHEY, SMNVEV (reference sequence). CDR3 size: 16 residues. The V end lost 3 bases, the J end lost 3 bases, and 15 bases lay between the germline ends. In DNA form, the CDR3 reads TGTGCCAGCAGTTTTACCCCACCGGGTCTCAATCAGCCCCAGCATTTT. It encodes CASSFTPPGLNQPQHF.

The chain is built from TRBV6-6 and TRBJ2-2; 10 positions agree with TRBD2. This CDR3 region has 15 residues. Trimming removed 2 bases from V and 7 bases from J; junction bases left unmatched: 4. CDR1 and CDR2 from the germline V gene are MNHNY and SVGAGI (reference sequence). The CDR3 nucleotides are TGTGCCAGCAGTTACAGCGGGAGGGTGTACGGGGAGCTGTTTTTT. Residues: CASSYSGRVYGELFF.

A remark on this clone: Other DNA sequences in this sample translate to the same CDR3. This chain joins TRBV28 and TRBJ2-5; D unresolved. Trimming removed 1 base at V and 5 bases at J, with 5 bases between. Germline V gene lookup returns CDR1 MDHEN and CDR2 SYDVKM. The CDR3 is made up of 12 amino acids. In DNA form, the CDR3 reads TGTGCCAGCAGTTTATTGGGGGAGACCCAGTACTTC. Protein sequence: CASSLLGETQYF.

The CDR3 region has the DNA TGTGCCACATCTGAAGGATACACCGGGGAGCTGTTTTTT. The encoded protein is CATSEGYTGELFF. The rearrangement joins TRBV7-3 to TRBJ2-2; the D is unclear. This CDR3 is built from 13 residues. Germline values: CDR1 SGHTA, CDR2 FQGTGA. V dropped 10 bases and J dropped 3 bases, with 12 bases sitting between them.

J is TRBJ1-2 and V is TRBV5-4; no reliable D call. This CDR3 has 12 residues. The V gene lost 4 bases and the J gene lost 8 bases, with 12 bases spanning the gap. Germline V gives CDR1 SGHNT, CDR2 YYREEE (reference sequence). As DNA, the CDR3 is TGTGCCAGCAGCACGGACTCTTGGGGCTACACCTTC. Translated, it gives CASSTDSWGYTF.

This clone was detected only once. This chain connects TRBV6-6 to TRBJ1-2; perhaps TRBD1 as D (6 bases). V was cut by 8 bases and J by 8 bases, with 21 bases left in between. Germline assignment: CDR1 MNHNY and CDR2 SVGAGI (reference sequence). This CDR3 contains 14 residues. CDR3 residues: CASGAMEGGTGYTF. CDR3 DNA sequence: TGTGCCAGCGGAGCCATGGAAGGGGGTACCGGCTACACCTTC.

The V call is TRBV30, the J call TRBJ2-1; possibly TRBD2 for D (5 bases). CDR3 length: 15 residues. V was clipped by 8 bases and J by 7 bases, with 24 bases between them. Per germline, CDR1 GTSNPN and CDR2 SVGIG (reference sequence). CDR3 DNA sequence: TGTGCCCGTCGGGGAAGTTCTAAATCCCCGAATGAGCAGTTCTTC. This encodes CARRGSSKSPNEQFF.

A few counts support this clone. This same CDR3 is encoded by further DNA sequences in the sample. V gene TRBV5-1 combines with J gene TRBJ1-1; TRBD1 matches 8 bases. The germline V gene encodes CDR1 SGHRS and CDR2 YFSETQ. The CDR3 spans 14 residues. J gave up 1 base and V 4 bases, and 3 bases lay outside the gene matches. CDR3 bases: TGCGCCAGCAGCCCAGGACAGGGGAACACTGAAGCTTTCTTT. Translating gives CASSPGQGNTEAFF.

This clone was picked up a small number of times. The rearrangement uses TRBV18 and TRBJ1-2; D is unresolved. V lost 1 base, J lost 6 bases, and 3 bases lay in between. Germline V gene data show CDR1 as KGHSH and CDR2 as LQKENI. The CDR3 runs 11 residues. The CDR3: CASSPQDGYTF. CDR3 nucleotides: TGTGCCAGCTCACCACAGGATGGCTACACCTTC.